The rows below give T cell receptor beta chains drawn from one sample of a study of radiation and T cells in renal cell carcinoma. Produced via immunoSEQ multiplex PCR; TCRdb's table is partial and in-frame only. The sample lists around 170,000 clones; roughly 90% were seen once. The sequenced sample was blood, obtained from a patient whose treatment included radiotherapy and nephrectomy. These receptors all come from a woman aged 50 to 60 with renal cell carcinoma. CDR3s include the opening cysteine and the closing phenylalanine or tryptophan. A D gene is named only where the DNA matches it firmly. The size field is filled for only some rows; it gives once, few, many or a size class.

TRBJ1-1,16,NA,TRBV6-5,NA,CASSYNGARRNTEAFF,TGTGCCAGCAGTTATAACGGGGCGCGCAGGAACACTGAAGCTTTCTTT
TRBJ1-6,14,NA,TRBV7-2,NA,CASSLVPENSPLHF,TGTGCCAGCAGCTTAGTTCCCGAGAATTCACCCCTCCACTTT
TRBJ1-5,13,NA,TRBV13,NA,CASSPSRNQPQHF,TGTGCCAGCAGCCCATCAAGGAATCAGCCCCAGCATTTT
TRBJ2-2,16,NA,TRBV5-1,NA,CASSLPPGLNTGELFF,TGCGCCAGCAGCTTGCCGCCAGGCCTAAACACCGGGGAGCTGTTTTTT
TRBJ1-2,15,TRBD1,TRBV28,NA,CASSPPGQGDYGYTF,TGTGCCAGCAGTCCCCCGGGACAGGGGGACTATGGCTACACCTTC
TRBJ2-1,13,TRBD1,TRBV18,NA,CASSPRQGNEQFF,TGTGCCAGCTCACCAAGACAGGGGAATGAGCAGTTCTTC
TRBJ1-1,15,NA,TRBV19,NA,CASSDLGTMNTEAFF,TGTGCCAGTAGTGACCTCGGGACAATGAACACTGAAGCTTTCTTT
TRBJ1-5,18,TRBD1,TRBV30,few,CAWSPRTGNFGSNQPQHF,TGTGCCTGGAGTCCCCGGACAGGGAATTTCGGTAGCAATCAGCCCCAGCATTTT
TRBJ1-1,15,NA,TRBV6-5,NA,CASSYFSGTSAEAFF,TGTGCCAGCAGTTACTTTTCCGGGACAAGCGCTGAAGCTTTCTTT
TRBJ1-4,13,NA,TRBV6-1,NA,CASSGTGPGELFF,TGTGCCAGCAGTGGGACGGGACCGGGGGAACTGTTTTTT
TRBJ1-3,15,TRBD1,TRBV6-1,NA,CASSPRTGKGNTIYF,TGTGCCAGCAGCCCTCGGACAGGGAAGGGAAACACCATATATTTT
TRBJ2-1,14,NA,TRBV7-3,NA,CASKGASGGNEQFF,TGTGCCAGCAAGGGGGCTAGCGGTGGGAATGAGCAGTTCTTC
TRBJ2-7,15,NA,TRBV4-1,NA,CASSQGWANTYEQYF,TGCGCCAGCAGCCAAGGTTGGGCCAATACCTACGAGCAGTACTTC
TRBJ1-2,13,NA,TRBV30,NA,CACQGQGGYGYTF,TGTGCCTGCCAGGGGCAGGGAGGCTATGGCTACACCTTC
TRBJ2-2,16,TRBD2,TRBV7-2,NA,CASSLELAGPTGELFF,TGTGCCAGCAGCTTAGAACTAGCGGGACCCACCGGGGAGCTGTTTTTT
TRBJ2-7,14,NA,TRBV11-1,NA,CASSLGQFSYEQYF,TGTGCCAGCAGCTTAGGGCAATTTTCCTACGAGCAGTACTTC
TRBJ2-2,13,TRBD1,TRBV6-6,NA,CATTLQGTGELFF,TGTGCCACCACATTACAGGGGACCGGGGAGCTGTTTTTT
TRBJ1-1,12,TRBD1,TRBV19,NA,CASTTGGTEAFF,TGTGCCAGTACGACAGGGGGGACTGAAGCTTTCTTT
TRBJ1-2,17,NA,TRBV2,NA,CASSESLLQGVLDGYTF,TGTGCCAGCAGTGAATCCCTGTTACAGGGAGTCTTGGATGGCTACACCTTC
TRBJ1-5,13,NA,TRBV6-6,few,CASSHTRHQPQHF,TGTGCCAGCAGTCACACCAGGCATCAGCCCCAGCATTTT
TRBJ1-2,13,NA,TRBV2,NA,CASTGLGNYGYTF,TGTGCCAGCACGGGGCTAGGGAACTATGGCTACACCTTC
TRBJ2-7,15,TRBD1,TRBV6-5,NA,CASSATGQSSYEQYF,TGTGCCAGCAGCGCTACGGGACAGAGCTCCTACGAGCAGTACTTC
TRBJ1-2,16,TRBD1,TRBV14,NA,CASSGDEGGADYGYTF,TGTGCCAGCAGCGGAGACGAAGGGGGCGCTGACTATGGCTACACCTTC
TRBJ2-1,15,NA,TRBV27,NA,CASSLSGFSYNEQFF,TGTGCCAGCAGTTTATCGGGGTTTTCCTACAATGAGCAGTTCTTC
TRBJ1-4,16,NA,TRBV5-4,NA,CASSDHREIGNEKLFF,TGTGCCAGCAGCGACCACAGGGAGATCGGGAATGAAAAACTGTTTTTT
TRBJ1-1,15,NA,TRBV19,few,CASTPSPTSNTEAFF,TGTGCCAGTACCCCTTCCCCGACAAGTAACACTGAAGCTTTCTTT
TRBJ1-1,15,NA,TRBV7-9,few,CASSLRTGINTEAFF,TGTGCCAGCAGCTTACGCACAGGCATCAACACTGAAGCTTTCTTT
TRBJ2-2,15,NA,TRBV29-1,NA,CSVESGGTNTGELFF,TGCAGCGTTGAATCCGGGGGCACGAACACCGGGGAGCTGTTTTTT
TRBJ1-2,18,NA,TRBV6-1,NA,CASSDGRDSAIIGYGYTF,TGTGCCAGCAGTGATGGGCGAGATTCAGCAATTATCGGCTATGGCTACACCTTC
TRBJ1-1,11,NA,TRBV2,NA,CASSGFTEAFF,TGTGCCAGCTCGGGGTTCACTGAAGCTTTCTTT
TRBJ1-1,11,NA,TRBV28,NA,CASMMNTEAFF,TGTGCCAGCATGATGAACACTGAAGCTTTCTTT